This TCR beta chain was observed in a study of blood T cell repertoires in COVID-19. Across the whole study: Acute and convalescent COVID-19 specimens originated in the United States, Italy and Spain. T cells, B-cell-depleted T cells, or PBMCs provided the cDNA or gDNA that served as material.

The CDR3 runs to 15 residues. Germline V lookup: CDR1 LNHDA, CDR2 SQIVND (reference sequence). V lost 5 bases and J lost 2, with 16 bases in between. In the source study's methods: Estimated nucleated cell counts came from reference gene primer amplification. Libraries were prepared by immunoSEQ multiplex PCR; TCRdb keeps only in-frame clonotypes and omits some of them. V, J and clone size reflect that table, while D and trimming were determined from the DNA. The sample lists roughly 62,000 clones; 65% to 85% were seen once. What was sequenced was peripheral blood. The chain joins TRBV19 to TRBJ2-7, with TRBD1 as a possible D gene (6 bases). The receptor's source is a woman older than 75 with active or convalescent COVID-19. The CDR3 region is CASSSRTDYTYEQYF. Written as DNA, the CDR3 is TGTGCCAGTAGTTCCCGGACAGATTACACCTACGAGCAGTACTTC.